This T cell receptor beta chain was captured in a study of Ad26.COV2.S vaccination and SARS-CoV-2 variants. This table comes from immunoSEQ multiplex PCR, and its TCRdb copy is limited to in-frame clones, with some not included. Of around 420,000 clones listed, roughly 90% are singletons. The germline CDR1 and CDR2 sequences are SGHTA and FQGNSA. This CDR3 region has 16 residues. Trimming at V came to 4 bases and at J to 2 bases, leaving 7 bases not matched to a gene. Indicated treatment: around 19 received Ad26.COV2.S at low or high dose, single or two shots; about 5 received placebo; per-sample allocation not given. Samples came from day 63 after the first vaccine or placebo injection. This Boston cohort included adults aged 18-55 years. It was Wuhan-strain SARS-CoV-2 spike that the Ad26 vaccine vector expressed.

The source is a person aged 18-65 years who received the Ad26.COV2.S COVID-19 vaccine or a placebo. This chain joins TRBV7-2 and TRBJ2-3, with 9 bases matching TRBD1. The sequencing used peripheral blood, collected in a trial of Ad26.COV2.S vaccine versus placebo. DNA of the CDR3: TGTGCCAGCAGCTGGGCCGGGACAGGGTCCACAGATACGCAGTATTTT. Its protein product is CASSWAGTGSTDTQYF.